This T cell receptor beta chain emerged from a study of CD8 T cells in ankylosing spondylitis. TCRdb passed the 5' RACE reads through MiXCR, listing each CDR3 protein once. The profile shows approximately 150,000 distinct CDR3 sequences, about 32% of them singletons. This clonotype was recorded many times. The receptor was derived from a male donor with ankylosing spondylitis. The sequencing input was synovial fluid, either unsorted or a sorted T cell fraction (not recorded which).

The CDR3 is CASSLGISGRQETQYF. The CDR3, as DNA: TGTGCCAGCAGCTTAGGTATTAGCGGGAGACAAGAGACCCAGTACTTC. V usage is TRBV7-2 and J usage is TRBJ2-5; 9 bases match TRBD2. CDR1 and CDR2 (germline): SGHTA, FQGNSA. This CDR3 is built from 16 residues. The ends lost 1 base at V and 2 bases at J; junction bases unmatched: 5.